This TCR beta chain was obtained from a study of blood T cell repertoires in COVID-19. The CDR3 has 15 residues. V lost 5 bases to trimming and J lost 7 bases; unmatched junction nucleotides: 7. Germline-derived CDR1 and CDR2 are LNHDA and SQIVND (reference sequence). TCRdb's copy holds only in-frame clones and misses some; the assay was immunoSEQ multiplex PCR. Among some 190,000 clones, 88% were seen once, and the ten largest hold approximately 5.6%. This rearrangement joins TRBV19 to TRBJ2-2; 10 nucleotides agree with TRBD1. Sequencing input: peripheral blood. This clonotype originated in a woman between 40 and 50 years old who had recovered from COVID-19. The CDR3 DNA is TGTGCCAGTAGTCCCGACAGGGGGCTCGTCGGGGAGCTGTTTTTT. Its protein product is CASSPDRGLVGELFF.